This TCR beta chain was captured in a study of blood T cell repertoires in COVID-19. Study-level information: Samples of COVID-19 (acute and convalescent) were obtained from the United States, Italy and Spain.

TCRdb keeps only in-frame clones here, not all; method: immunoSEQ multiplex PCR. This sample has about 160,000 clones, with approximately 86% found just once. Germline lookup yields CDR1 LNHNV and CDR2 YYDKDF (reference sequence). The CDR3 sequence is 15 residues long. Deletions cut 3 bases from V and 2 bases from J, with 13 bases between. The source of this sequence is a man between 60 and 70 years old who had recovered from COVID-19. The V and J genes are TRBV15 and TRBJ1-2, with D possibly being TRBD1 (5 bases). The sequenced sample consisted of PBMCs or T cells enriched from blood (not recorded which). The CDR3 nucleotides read TGTGCCACCAGCAGCATACAGGAGCCAAACTATGGCTACACCTTC. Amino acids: CATSSIQEPNYGYTF.